Following are 3 T cell receptor beta chains from one sample sequenced in a study of CD8 T cells in Susac syndrome. Random hexamers were used to reverse transcribe about 0.5 to 1 ug of RNA. TCRdb independently ran MiXCR on the immunoSEQ multiplex PCR reads; one entry per CDR3 protein. The sample carries about 52,000 distinct CDR3 sequences, around 93% recorded once. Source material: CD8+ T cells from PBMCs. Receptors were obtained from a human donor with multiple sclerosis.

The chain joins TRBV15 to TRBJ2-6; perhaps TRBD1 as D (7 bases). The CDR3 totals 12 residues. V was pared by 5 bases and J by 11 bases, with 10 bases between. CDR1 and CDR2 from the germline V gene are LNHNV and YYDKDF (reference sequence). This CDR3 is CATSGRGDVLTF. CDR3 bases: TGTGCCACCAGCGGCAGGGGGGACGTCCTGACTTTC. The entire variable domain, with the rest obtained from reference TRBV15 and TRBJ2-6, is as follows: DAMVIQNPRYQVTQFGKPVTLSCSQTLNHNVMYWYQQKSSQAPKLLFHYYDKDFNNEADTPDNFQSRRPNTSFCFLDIRSPGLGDTAMYLCATSGRGDVLTFGAGSRLTVL.

This clonotype was seen just once. J is TRBJ1-5 and V is TRBV19; a possible D gene is TRBD1 (5 bases). Germline V gene data show CDR1 as LNHDA and CDR2 as SQIVND (reference sequence). This CDR3 comprises 15 residues. Trimming shortened V by 5 bases and J by 0 bases, and 11 bases separated the two germline ends. As DNA, the CDR3 is TGTGCCAGTAGTGCGTTCACAGGTAGCAATCAGCCCCAGCATTTT. As protein: CASSAFTGSNQPQHF.

The chain is built from TRBV28 and TRBJ2-7; 11 bases fit TRBD1. Germline V gene lookup returns CDR1 MDHEN and CDR2 SYDVKM. This CDR3 comprises 15 residues. The ends lost 6 bases at V and 1 base at J; junction bases unmatched: 5. The chain's CDR3 is CASSLGQGASYEQYF. The CDR3 region has the DNA TGTGCCAGCAGCCTCGGACAGGGGGCTTCCTACGAGCAGTACTTC.